The 23 T cell receptor beta chains presented below share a single source sample, sequenced in a study of blood T cell repertoires in COVID-19. The protocol was immunoSEQ multiplex PCR, while the TCRdb copy is restricted to in-frame clones and leaves out a portion. In the table there are 310,000 or so clones, roughly 85% of which are singletons. Material for sequencing was PBMCs or T cells enriched from blood (not recorded which). The receptor source for this set is a woman in her thirties who had recovered from COVID-19.

The chain links TRBV7-2 to TRBJ2-2; no clear D gene. Germline values: CDR1 SGHTA, CDR2 FQGNSA. The CDR3 covers 13 residues. V lost 8 bases and J 2 bases, leaving 9 bases between the germline ends. The CDR3 loop is CASGQTNTGELFF. Here the CDR3 DNA reads TGTGCCAGCGGTCAGACTAACACCGGGGAGCTGTTTTTT. The full variable domain, with the rest looked up from reference TRBV7-2 and TRBJ2-2, is GAGVSQSPSNKVTEKGKDVELRCDPISGHTALYWYRQSLGQGLEFLIYFQGNSAPDKSGLPSDRFSAERTGGSVSTLTIQRTQQEDSAVYLCASGQTNTGELFFGEGSRLTVL.

The rearrangement links TRBV19 to TRBJ2-1; TRBD2 agrees at 11 bases. This CDR3 contains 14 residues. Unmatched junction bases numbered 8, after V lost 11 bases and J lost 5 bases. CDR1 is LNHDA and CDR2 is SQIVND in the germline V gene (reference sequence). The CDR3 nucleotides read TGTGCCTCCTCGGGACTAGCGGATGACAATGAGCAGTTCTTC. This encodes CASSGLADDNEQFF.

The gene calls are TRBV10-1 and TRBJ2-3; TRBD2 matches 10 bases. Germline V lookup: CDR1 WNHNN, CDR2 SYGVQD (reference sequence). V lost 1 base and J lost 8; bases outside the gene matches: 15. The CDR3 totals 18 residues. DNA for the CDR3: TGCGCCAGCAGTGAGTTTTCCTTTACTAGCGGGGTTCCCGCTACGCAGTATTTT. Protein sequence: CASSEFSFTSGVPATQYF.

The J gene is TRBJ1-6, the V gene TRBV2; 7 nucleotides align to TRBD1. Germline V lookup: CDR1 SNHLY, CDR2 FYNNEI. The CDR3 consists of 15 residues. V shed 6 bases and J 9 bases; nucleotides not matched to a gene: 11. As DNA, the CDR3 is TGTGCCAGCAGCTTACAGGGGTTCGGCACTTCACCCCTCCACTTT. Translated, it gives CASSLQGFGTSPLHF.

The V and J genes are TRBV4-1 and TRBJ1-1; D is perhaps TRBD1 (5 bases). Trimming stripped 4 bases from V and 3 bases from J, with 12 bases between. The CDR3 totals 14 residues. Germline values: CDR1 MGHRA, CDR2 YSYEKL. Written as DNA, the CDR3 is TGCGCCAGCAGCCCGCCCGGCAGGGACACTGAAGCTTTCTTT. It translates to CASSPPGRDTEAFF.

The CDR3: CASVLQMNTEAFF. In DNA form, the CDR3 reads TGTGCCAGCGTGTTGCAGATGAACACTGAAGCTTTCTTT. This rearrangement joins TRBV28 to TRBJ1-1; D is uncertain. Germline V gene lookup returns CDR1 MDHEN and CDR2 SYDVKM. The CDR3 covers 13 residues. The V gene lost 8 bases and the J gene lost 0 bases, with 10 bases spanning the gap.

The chain links TRBV9 to TRBJ1-6, with TRBD1 as a possible D gene (5 bases). The V end was cut by 3 bases, the J end by 7 bases, with 14 bases between. Germline CDR1 is SGDLS and CDR2 is YYNGEE. This CDR3 has 15 residues. DNA of the CDR3: TGTGCCAGCAGCGACCGGGCCGGGGGGAATTCACCCCTCCACTTT. Its translation is CASSDRAGGNSPLHF.

The gene calls are TRBV18 and TRBJ2-4, with D hard to call. This CDR3 spans 13 amino acids. V was shortened by 4 bases and J by 3 bases, with 7 bases between the two germline ends. Germline assignment: CDR1 KGHSH and CDR2 LQKENI. CDR3 sequence: CASSHPNKNIQYF. The CDR3 DNA follows: TGTGCCAGCTCACACCCTAACAAAAACATTCAGTACTTC.

The chain carries TRBV2 and TRBJ1-2; maybe TRBD1 (6 bases). Trimming pared 1 base from V and 4 bases from J, leaving 16 bases between. The germline gives CDR1 SNHLY, CDR2 FYNNEI. CDR3 length equals 16 residues. The CDR3 DNA sequence: TGTGCCAGCAGTGAAGGTGGACAGCTGAGAGGCTATGGCTACACCTTC. This translates into CASSEGGQLRGYGYTF.

The chain employs TRBV4-3 and TRBJ2-1; possible D gene TRBD2, 6 bases. The length of the CDR3 is 17 residues. The germline CDR1 and CDR2 sequences are LGHNA and YSLEER. V lost 1 base, J lost 0 bases, and 13 bases lay in between. The CDR3 is CASSQGGGVSSYNEQFF. The CDR3 nucleotides are TGCGCCAGCAGCCAAGGCGGCGGGGTGAGCTCCTACAATGAGCAGTTCTTC.

CDR3 sequence (DNA): TGCGCCAGCAGCTTGGCCGGCAGGGGGAATCAGCCCCAGCATTTT. This sequence encodes CASSLAGRGNQPQHF. The V and J genes are TRBV5-1 and TRBJ1-5, with 7 positions matching TRBD1. Germline CDR1 reads SGHRS; CDR2 reads YFSETQ. With 0 bases clipped from V and 4 bases from J, the junction kept 4 bases outside the gene matches. This CDR3 is built from 15 residues.

The chain carries TRBV11-3 and TRBJ1-6, with 11 bases matching TRBD1. The CDR3 loop spans 14 amino acids. Germline V gene data show CDR1 as SGHNT and CDR2 as YENEEA. With V trimmed by 7 bases and J by 8 bases, 4 bases remained unmatched. The CDR3 region is CASTRDRGDSPLHF. The DNA of the CDR3 is TGTGCCAGCACCCGGGACAGGGGGGATTCACCCCTCCACTTT.

The genes are TRBV4-2 and TRBJ1-5, with 10 bases aligning to TRBD1. The CDR3 extends over 17 amino acids. V gave up 0 bases and J gave up 3 bases; unmatched junction bases: 5. The germline V gene encodes CDR1 LGHNA and CDR2 YNFKEQ. CDR3 sequence: CASSQEDRGFVNQPQHF. The CDR3, as DNA: TGTGCCAGCAGCCAAGAGGACAGGGGGTTTGTCAATCAGCCCCAGCATTTT.

The chain links TRBV5-1 to TRBJ1-2; the match to TRBD1 covers 7 bases. The germline gives CDR1 SGHRS, CDR2 YFSETQ. J lost 2 bases, V lost 2 bases, and 6 bases had no gene match. The CDR3 consists of 15 residues. The CDR3, as DNA: TGCGCCAGCAGCTTCTTACAGGGGAGCAACTATGGCTACACCTTC. Protein product: CASSFLQGSNYGYTF.

The chain recombines TRBV6-5 with TRBJ2-3, with D perhaps TRBD1 (5 bases). Germline CDR1 and CDR2: MNHEY and SVGAGI. Trimming removed 0 bases at V and 3 bases at J, with 10 bases between. The CDR3 is 15 amino acids. CDR3 in amino acids: CASSYSTVRTDTQYF. The CDR3, as DNA: TGTGCCAGCAGTTACTCGACAGTTAGGACAGATACGCAGTATTTT.

This chain uses TRBV7-9 with TRBJ2-1; 8 positions match TRBD1. Germline CDR1 SEHNR, CDR2 FQNEAQ (reference sequence). CDR3 length equals 15 residues. J was trimmed by 4 bases and V by 11 bases; bases with no gene match: 13. CDR3 protein: CASRADRAGYNEQFF. CDR3 DNA: TGTGCCTCAAGGGCGGACAGGGCGGGATACAATGAGCAGTTCTTC.

Points on this clone: The junction shows a germline mismatch at one end, possibly a read error. V and J are TRBV18 and TRBJ1-1, with D unresolved. Germline loops: CDR1 KGHSH, CDR2 LQKENI. This CDR3 is built from 14 residues. The CDR3 DNA sequence: TGTGCCAGCTCACCACTCCCGGGGAACAATGAAGCTTTCTTT. As protein: CASSPLPGNNEAFF.

This clone has only one observation. J is TRBJ1-2 and V is TRBV5-4; no definite D call. Between the trimmed V and J ends, which lost 4 bases and 2 bases, there was a span of 12 bases. The CDR3 covers 14 residues. The germline CDR1 and CDR2 sequences are SGHNT and YYREEE (reference sequence). The CDR3: CASSPDGGNYGYTF. The CDR3 DNA reads as TGTGCCAGCAGCCCCGACGGAGGGAACTATGGCTACACCTTC.

CDR3 bases: TGTGCCAGCAGCCAAGCCCACGGGGCGGGGGGATACAATGAGCAGTTCTTC. Protein product: CASSQAHGAGGYNEQFF. The genes are TRBV4-2 and TRBJ2-1; TRBD2 matches at 8 bases. The CDR3 runs to 17 residues. Germline loops: CDR1 LGHNA, CDR2 YNFKEQ. V was clipped by 1 base and J by 4 bases; unmatched bases: 9.

The chain is built from TRBV5-4 and TRBJ1-2; tentative D call: TRBD1 (6 bases). CDR1 is SGHNT and CDR2 is YYREEE in the germline V gene (reference sequence). Trimming pared 4 bases from V and 0 bases from J, leaving 19 bases between. This CDR3 spans 17 amino acids. The CDR3 region is CASSPYGGAASNYGYTF. Here the CDR3 DNA reads TGTGCCAGCAGCCCATATGGGGGGGCCGCTTCTAACTATGGCTACACCTTC.

The gene calls are TRBV5-4 and TRBJ2-3, with D maybe TRBD2 (7 bases). V was pared by 5 bases and J by 5 bases, with 12 bases between. The V gene's germline CDR1 is SGHNT and CDR2 YYREEE (reference sequence). This CDR3 comprises 13 residues. CDR3 in DNA: TGTGCCAGCAGTGGGGGGGGGCAAGATACGCAGTATTTT. Translating gives CASSGGGQDTQYF.

J is TRBJ1-6 and V is TRBV10-3; maybe TRBD1 (6 bases). This CDR3 comprises 15 residues. Germline loops: CDR1 ENHRY, CDR2 SYGVKD. Trimming took 9 bases from V and 5 from J, leaving 17 bases between them. The CDR3 coding sequence is TGTGCCATAGCCCCCGCAGGGGTCGATAATTCACCCCTCCACTTT. Translation: CAIAPAGVDNSPLHF.

This rearrangement joins TRBV14 to TRBJ1-1; possible D gene TRBD1, 6 bases. Germline CDR1 reads SGHDN; CDR2 reads FVKESK. Trimming removed 4 bases from V and 4 bases from J, with 13 bases in between. The CDR3 contains 14 residues. Written as DNA, the CDR3 is TGTGCCAGCAGCCCGGCGGGCAGGGGCACTGAAGCTTTCTTT. This gives the protein CASSPAGRGTEAFF.